A selection of T cell receptor beta chains follows, all from one sample in a study of cytomegalovirus exposure and HLA in healthy donors. TCRdb keeps only in-frame clones here, not all; method: immunoSEQ multiplex PCR. The sample records 150,000 to 200,000 clones, 65% to 80% being singletons. Sample: PBMCs. Receptors originate from a woman aged 45-65 years in good health and CMV-seropositive. Both conserved end residues are part of each CDR3. The D gene is left open where the match is weak. Only some rows state a clone size, as once, few, many or a class for expanded clones.

j_call clone_size v_call d_call cdr3_aa cdr3_nt
TRBJ1-1 few TRBV13 TRBD1 CASSLRGLYTEAFF TGTGCCAGCAGCCTCAGGGGGCTTTACACTGAAGCTTTCTTT
TRBJ2-5 few TRBV11-1 TRBD1 CASSRLTGFQETQYF TGTGCCAGCAGCCGACTGACAGGGTTCCAAGAGACCCAGTACTTC
TRBJ2-3 few TRBV6-4 TRBD2 CASSRVSGGGTDTQYF TGTGCCAGCAGCCGCGTTAGCGGGGGGGGCACAGATACGCAGTATTTT
TRBJ2-1 . TRBV6-1 TRBD1 CAGTWGQGDNEQFF TGTGCCGGGACGTGGGGACAGGGTGACAATGAGCAGTTCTTC
TRBJ2-2 . TRBV27 TRBD1 CASSTPGGAVGELFF TGTGCCAGCAGTACCCCAGGGGGCGCGGTCGGGGAGCTGTTTTTT
TRBJ2-5 . TRBV5-1 TRBD2 CASSASGGTQETQYF TGCGCCAGCAGTGCCAGCGGGGGGACTCAAGAGACCCAGTACTTC
TRBJ2-7 . TRBV5-1 TRBD1 CASSQATGPSYEQYF TGCGCCAGCAGCCAGGCGACAGGGCCGAGCTACGAGCAGTACTTC
TRBJ2-1 . TRBV19 . CASSRGTRSNEQFF TGTGCCAGTAGTAGGGGGACTCGATCCAATGAGCAGTTCTTC
TRBJ2-3 . TRBV10-3 . CAIRISQSTDTQYF TGTGCCATCAGGATTTCACAAAGCACAGATACGCAGTATTTT
TRBJ1-5 few TRBV30 TRBD1 CAWGTGLDQPQHF TGTGCCTGGGGGACAGGGCTCGATCAGCCCCAGCATTTT
TRBJ2-2 . TRBV10-3 . CAISESRGDAFF TGTGCCATCAGTGAGTCCAGAGGAGATGCGTTTTTT
TRBJ1-2 . TRBV25-1 . CASSEQGKGYTF TGTGCCAGCAGTGAACAGGGTAAAGGCTACACCTTC
TRBJ1-5 . TRBV4-1 TRBD1 CASRQDMTGGAPQHF TGCGCCAGCAGACAAGATATGACAGGGGGTGCGCCCCAGCATTTT
TRBJ2-3 . TRBV5-1 TRBD2 CASSSRLAGATDTQYF TGCGCCAGCAGCTCCCGACTAGCGGGGGCGACAGATACGCAGTATTTT
TRBJ1-3 . TRBV5-1 . CASRVTSGEANTIYF TGCGCCAGCAGGGTAACTTCGGGGGAGGCGAACACCATATATTTT
TRBJ1-1 . TRBV2 . CASSLEGTEAFF TGTGCCAGCAGTCTCGAGGGCACTGAAGCTTTCTTT
TRBJ1-5 few TRBV10-3 . CAISDGGAGNQPQHF TGTGCCATCAGTGACGGTGGGGCGGGCAATCAGCCCCAGCATTTT
TRBJ1-6 . TRBV30 . CAWSGQYGYSPLHF TGTGCCTGGAGTGGGCAGTATGGTTATTCACCCCTCCACTTT
TRBJ2-3 . TRBV2 TRBD2 CASSEPLAGGTDTQYF TGTGCCAGCAGTGAACCCCTAGCGGGGGGCACAGATACGCAGTATTTT
TRBJ2-7 . TRBV5-6 TRBD1 CASSPRDSVLYEQYF TGTGCCAGCAGCCCACGGGACAGTGTCCTCTACGAGCAGTACTTC
TRBJ2-3 . TRBV11-3 . CASSLDRPRVTDTQYF TGTGCCAGCAGCTTAGATCGCCCCAGGGTCACAGATACGCAGTATTTT
TRBJ1-5 . TRBV7-2 TRBD1 CASSLGDSLQHF TGTGCCAGCAGCTTAGGGGACAGTTTGCAGCATTTT
TRBJ1-2 . TRBV15 . CATSSSVNYGYTF TGTGCCACCAGCAGCTCAGTTAACTATGGCTACACCTTC
TRBJ2-4 . TRBV2 . CASSRQWSGENIQYF TGTGCCAGCAGTAGACAGTGGTCAGGGGAAAACATTCAGTACTTC
TRBJ2-7 . TRBV27 . CASSPRDWSYEQYF TGTGCCAGCAGTCCTCGGGACTGGAGCTACGAGCAGTACTTC
TRBJ2-7 . TRBV11-1 . CASSFDRLDEQYF TGTGCCAGCAGCTTCGATCGGTTGGACGAGCAGTACTTC
TRBJ1-5 . TRBV5-1 . CASSLLPSNQPQHF TGCGCCAGCAGCCTCCTACCGAGCAATCAGCCCCAGCATTTT
TRBJ1-1 . TRBV9 . CASSARLGDGTEAFF TGTGCCAGCAGCGCAAGATTGGGAGATGGAACTGAAGCTTTCTTT
TRBJ2-5 . TRBV5-1 TRBD1 CASSLSTGGETQYF TGCGCCAGCAGCCTGTCGACAGGGGGAGAGACCCAGTACTTC
TRBJ2-2 . TRBV7-9 TRBD2 CASRSSGGAVGELFF TGTGCCAGCAGGTCTAGCGGGGGAGCAGTCGGGGAGCTGTTTTTT
TRBJ2-3 . TRBV9 TRBD2 CASSPWTSITDTQYF TGTGCCAGCAGCCCCTGGACTAGTATAACAGATACGCAGTATTTT
TRBJ2-3 few TRBV6-5 TRBD1 CASRDRRTDTQYF TGTGCCAGCAGGGACAGGCGCACAGATACGCAGTATTTT
TRBJ2-1 few TRBV5-1 . CASSPRAGGTVDEQFF TGCGCCAGCAGCCCCCGAGCTGGGGGGACCGTTGATGAGCAGTTCTTC
TRBJ1-1 . TRBV2 . CASSRQARAFF TGTGCCAGCAGCAGACAGGCGCGGGCTTTCTTT
TRBJ2-5 . TRBV7-3 TRBD2 CASSSSGVGGEETQYF TGTGCCAGCAGCTCCAGCGGGGTGGGAGGAGAAGAGACCCAGTACTTC
TRBJ2-5 . TRBV9 . CASSASTRGETQYF TGTGCCAGCAGCGCATCTACACGGGGGGAGACCCAGTACTTC
TRBJ1-2 . TRBV4-1 . CASSQDGGYGGLFGYTF TGCGCCAGCAGCCAAGATGGGGGGTATGGGGGTTTGTTCGGCTACACTTTC
TRBJ1-1 . TRBV5-4 TRBD1 CASSSSQGGTEAFF TGTGCCAGCAGTTCCTCACAGGGGGGCACTGAAGCTTTCTTT
TRBJ1-1 . TRBV19 . CASSFAGGTEAFF TGTGCCAGTAGTTTCGCCGGGGGGACTGAAGCTTTCTTT
TRBJ1-2 . TRBV15 . CATSGGARESMDYGYTF TGTGCCACCAGCGGGGGAGCGCGGGAAAGTATGGACTATGGCTACACCTTC
TRBJ1-5 once TRBV5-4 TRBD1 CASSSDRAQPQHF TGTGCCAGCAGCTCGGACAGGGCGCAGCCCCAGCATTTT
TRBJ1-5 . TRBV27 . CASSLFGSNQPQHF TGTGCCAGCAGTTTATTCGGGAGCAATCAGCCCCAGCATTTT
TRBJ2-3 . TRBV5-1 . CASSTDTDTQYF TGCGCCAGCAGCACAGACACAGATACGCAGTATTTT
TRBJ2-5 . TRBV2 . CASSEARGQGPRQETQYF TGTGCCAGCAGTGAAGCTAGGGGTCAGGGCCCTAGACAAGAGACCCAGTACTTC
TRBJ2-5 . TRBV9 TRBD2 CASSVGLAGAQETQYF TGTGCCAGCAGCGTAGGACTAGCGGGGGCCCAAGAGACCCAGTACTTC
TRBJ1-5 . TRBV7-2 . CASSLGGEAQIIQPQHF TGTGCCAGCAGCTTAGGAGGTGAAGCACAAATTATACAGCCCCAGCATTTT
TRBJ2-2 . TRBV15 TRBD2 CATRGDPGELFF TGTGCCACCCGGGGGGACCCCGGGGAGCTGTTTTTT
TRBJ1-6 . TRBV5-1 . CASSLVFQGLGSPLHF TGCGCCAGCAGCTTGGTTTTTCAGGGGCTCGGTTCACCCCTCCACTTT
TRBJ1-5 . TRBV25-1 . CASSDSSFEFNQPQHF TGTGCCAGCAGTGATAGTTCCTTCGAGTTCAATCAGCCCCAGCATTTT
TRBJ2-1 . TRBV28 TRBD1 CASSAQQGNKNEQFF TGTGCCAGCAGTGCACAACAGGGGAATAAGAATGAGCAGTTCTTC
TRBJ2-7 once TRBV7-7 TRBD2 CASSSGLAGGEQYF TGTGCCAGCAGCTCAGGACTAGCGGGGGGCGAGCAGTACTTC
TRBJ1-6 . TRBV6-5 . CASRGQKNSPLHF TGTGCCAGCAGGGGACAAAAGAATTCACCCCTCCACTTT